One sample yielded the 17 T cell receptor beta chains listed below, sequenced in a study of blood T cell repertoires in COVID-19. Assay: immunoSEQ multiplex PCR; the TCRdb copy retains only in-frame clones and omits some. This table holds over 150,000 clones, 75% to 80% found once. Sequencing was carried out using peripheral blood. Receptors originate from a woman in her 70s with acute or convalescent COVID-19.

The V gene is TRBV12-3 or TRBV12-4, the J gene TRBJ1-4; D is unresolved. The CDR3 is made up of 13 amino acids. Trimming took 2 bases from V and 3 from J, leaving 4 bases between them. The CDR3 nucleotides read TGTGCCAGCAGTTTACGGTCTAATGAAAAACTGTTTTTT. Encoded protein: CASSLRSNEKLFF.

This clone was counted a few times. The J gene is TRBJ2-7, the V gene TRBV5-1; weak D call: TRBD2 (5 bases). Trimming pared 4 bases from V and 6 bases from J, leaving 14 bases between. In germline, CDR1 is SGHRS, CDR2 YFSETQ. The CDR3 runs to 13 residues. CDR3 residues: CASSLQAGPEQYF. The CDR3, as DNA: TGCGCCAGCAGCCTCCAGGCGGGCCCCGAGCAGTACTTC. Full variable domain (rest looked up from reference TRBV5-1 and TRBJ2-7): KAGVTQTPRYLIKTRGQQVTLSCSPISGHRSVSWYQQTPGQGLQFLFEYFSETQRNKGNFPGRFSGRQFSNSRSEMNVSTLELGDSALYLCASSLQAGPEQYFGPGTRLTVT.

J is TRBJ1-6 and V is TRBV5-6; D is uncertain. Germline CDR1 and CDR2: SGHDT and YYEEEE. The CDR3 is 12 residues long. Between the trimmed V and J ends, which lost 3 bases and 8 bases, there was a span of 6 bases. CDR3 in amino acids: CASSYTDSPLHF. CDR3 sequence (DNA): TGTGCCAGCAGCTACACAGATTCACCCCTCCACTTT.

This chain connects TRBV27 to TRBJ1-3, with D maybe TRBD1 (6 bases). V lost 8 bases, J lost 0 bases, and 26 bases lay in between. From germline, CDR1 is MNHEY and CDR2 SMNVEV (reference sequence). The CDR3 is 19 amino acids. The CDR3: CASPRTPTGQGISGNTIYF. CDR3 nucleotides: TGTGCCAGCCCGCGAACGCCAACCGGGCAGGGGATCTCTGGAAACACCATATATTTT.

This clone has just one count. The chain uses TRBV10-3 and TRBJ1-6, with D perhaps TRBD1 (6 bases). Trimming stripped 6 bases from V and 6 bases from J, with 12 bases between. CDR1 is ENHRY, CDR2 SYGVKD, per germline. The CDR3 has 14 residues. In DNA, the CDR3 is TGTGCCATCAGACCCCAGGGGACTAATTCACCCCTCCACTTT. Residues: CAIRPQGTNSPLHF.

The rearrangement links TRBV5-5 to TRBJ2-1; 7 bases align to TRBD1. The CDR3 sequence is 15 residues long. V lost 2 bases and J lost 8; bases outside the gene matches: 10. Germline V gene sequence: CDR1 SGHKS, CDR2 YYEKEE (reference sequence). This CDR3 reads CASSLLSTGFYEQFF. CDR3 nucleotide sequence: TGTGCCAGCAGCTTACTTTCGACAGGGTTTTATGAGCAGTTCTTC.

The chain employs TRBV7-9 and TRBJ2-7, with TRBD2 matching 12 bases. Trimming at V came to 5 bases and at J to 8 bases, leaving 10 bases not matched to a gene. Per germline, CDR1 SEHNR and CDR2 FQNEAQ (reference sequence). The length of the CDR3 is 15 residues. The CDR3 spells CASSPGLAGWGQQYF. In DNA, the CDR3 is TGTGCCAGCAGCCCTGGACTAGCGGGATGGGGCCAGCAGTACTTC.

Details on this clone: This specimen includes other DNA sequences encoding the same CDR3. The V call is TRBV5-1, the J call TRBJ2-5; D is ambiguous. Per germline, CDR1 SGHRS and CDR2 YFSETQ. CDR3 length equals 11 residues. Between the trimmed V and J ends, which lost 0 bases and 5 bases, there was a span of 2 bases. The CDR3 DNA reads as TGCGCCAGCAGCTTGGCGGAGACCCAGTACTTC. Translating it yields CASSLAETQYF.

V and J are TRBV12-5 and TRBJ1-5; D is ambiguous. The CDR3 covers 13 residues. Looked up from germline, CDR1 is LGHNT and CDR2 is FRNRAP. V was clipped by 3 bases and J by 2 bases, with 5 bases between them. In DNA form, the CDR3 reads TGTGCTAGTGGTTTAGCGGGCAATCAGCCCCAGCATTTT. This codes for CASGLAGNQPQHF.

Points on this clone: Germline and junction disagree at one end, which may indicate a read error. The chain recombines TRBV20-1 with TRBJ2-1; TRBD1 matches 8 bases. This CDR3 has 10 residues. CDR1 and CDR2 (germline): DFQATT, SNEGSKA (reference sequence). The CDR3 DNA is TGCAGTGCTAGGAAGGACAGGGACCTCTTC. Encoded protein: CSARKDRDLF.

The chain carries TRBV2 and TRBJ1-1; D ambiguous. The ends were cut back, 4 bases at V and 0 bases at J, with 9 bases in the middle. Germline CDR1 and CDR2: SNHLY and FYNNEI. This CDR3 is built from 14 residues. The CDR3 DNA is TGTGCCAGCAGTGTTGAACAGATGAACACTGAAGCTTTCTTT. This sequence encodes CASSVEQMNTEAFF. The entire variable domain, with the rest obtained from reference TRBV2 and TRBJ1-1, is as follows: EPEVTQTPSHQVTQMGQEVILRCVPISNHLYFYWYRQILGQKVEFLVSFYNNEISEKSEIFDDQFSVERPDGSNFTLKIRSTKLEDSAMYFCASSVEQMNTEAFFGQGTRLTVV.

The chain links TRBV30 to TRBJ2-7; possibly TRBD2 for D (6 bases). The CDR3 totals 12 residues. V was trimmed by 2 bases and J by 7 bases, leaving 12 bases between them. CDR1 GTSNPN and CDR2 SVGIG come from the germline V gene (reference sequence). The CDR3 DNA follows: TGTGCCTGGAGTAGGTGGGCGGGAGAGCAGTACTTC. Its translation is CAWSRWAGEQYF.

About this clone: Other nucleotide sequences from this sample produce the same CDR3. The chain joins TRBV7-2 to TRBJ1-5; unclear D gene. Trimming left V 3 bases short and J 2 bases short, with 8 bases between. The CDR3 consists of 14 residues. In germline, CDR1 is SGHTA, CDR2 FQGNSA. CDR3 sequence: CASSLGVGNQPQHF. As DNA, the CDR3 is TGTGCCAGCAGCTTGGGCGTGGGCAATCAGCCCCAGCATTTT.

This clone has only one observation. The chain joins TRBV5-1 to TRBJ2-5; TRBD2 agrees at 7 bases. CDR3 length equals 15 residues. The V gene's germline CDR1 is SGHRS and CDR2 YFSETQ. Trimming cost V 4 bases and J 4 bases; bases outside gene matches: 10. CDR3 bases: TGCGCCAGCAGCAGGGATCAGGGCGGGGGAGAGACCCAGTACTTC. The encoded protein is CASSRDQGGGETQYF.

The genes are TRBV27 and TRBJ2-3, with 10 bases identical to TRBD1. This CDR3 has 14 residues. CDR1 is MNHEY and CDR2 is SMNVEV in the germline V gene (reference sequence). The junction had 6 bases not matched to a gene; V was cut back by 5 bases and J by 7 bases. CDR3 in DNA: TGTGCCAGCAGTCCGGGACAGGGGATGCATACGCAGTATTTT. Encoded protein: CASSPGQGMHTQYF.

The rearrangement joins TRBV7-3 to TRBJ2-3, with 7 bases aligning to TRBD2. CDR1 and CDR2 (germline): SGHTA, FQGTGA. The CDR3 contains 14 residues. With 2 bases clipped from V and 5 bases from J, the junction kept 4 bases outside the gene matches. CDR3 nucleotides: TGTGCCAGCAGCTTATGGGCGGGAGAAGATACGCAGTATTTT. It codes for CASSLWAGEDTQYF.

This clone has only one observation. The chain uses TRBV6-1 and TRBJ2-3; 15 bases are shared with TRBD2. J lost 3 bases, V lost 2 bases, and 15 bases had no gene match. Looked up from germline, CDR1 is MNHNS and CDR2 is SASEGT. The CDR3 consists of 21 residues. Here the CDR3 reads CASSEWWFWTSGREGTDTQYF. CDR3 sequence (DNA): TGTGCCAGCAGTGAATGGTGGTTTTGGACTAGCGGGAGGGAGGGGACAGATACGCAGTATTTT.